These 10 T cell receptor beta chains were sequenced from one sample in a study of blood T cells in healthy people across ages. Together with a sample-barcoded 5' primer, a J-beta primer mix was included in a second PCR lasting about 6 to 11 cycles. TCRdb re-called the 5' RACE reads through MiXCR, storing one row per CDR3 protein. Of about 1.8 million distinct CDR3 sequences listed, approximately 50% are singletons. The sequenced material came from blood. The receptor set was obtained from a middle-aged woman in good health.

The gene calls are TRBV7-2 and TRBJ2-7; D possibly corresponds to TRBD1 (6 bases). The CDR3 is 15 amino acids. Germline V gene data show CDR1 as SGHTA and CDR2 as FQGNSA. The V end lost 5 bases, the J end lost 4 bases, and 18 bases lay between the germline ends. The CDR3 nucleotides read TGTGCCAGCAGCCCGACCCTTGGCAGGGGATACGAGCAGTACTTC. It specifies CASSPTLGRGYEQYF.

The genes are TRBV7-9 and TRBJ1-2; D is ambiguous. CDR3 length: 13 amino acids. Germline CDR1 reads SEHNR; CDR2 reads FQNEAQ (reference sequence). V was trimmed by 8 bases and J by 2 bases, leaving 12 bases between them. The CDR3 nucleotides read TGTGCCAGCCTAGGGATGGACAACTATGGCTACACCTTC. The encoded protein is CASLGMDNYGYTF.

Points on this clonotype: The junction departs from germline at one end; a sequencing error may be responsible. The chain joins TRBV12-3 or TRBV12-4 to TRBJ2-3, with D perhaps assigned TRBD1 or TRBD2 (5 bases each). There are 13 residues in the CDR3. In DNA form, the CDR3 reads TGTGCCAGCAGTGGGGACGGCACAGATGCGCAGTATTTT. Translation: CASSGDGTDAQYF.

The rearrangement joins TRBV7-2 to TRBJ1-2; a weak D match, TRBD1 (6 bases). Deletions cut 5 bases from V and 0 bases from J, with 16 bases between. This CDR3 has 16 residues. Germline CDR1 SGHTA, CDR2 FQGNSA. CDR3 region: CASSLLRTDSNYGYTF. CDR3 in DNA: TGTGCCAGCAGCCTTTTGCGGACAGACTCTAACTATGGCTACACCTTC.

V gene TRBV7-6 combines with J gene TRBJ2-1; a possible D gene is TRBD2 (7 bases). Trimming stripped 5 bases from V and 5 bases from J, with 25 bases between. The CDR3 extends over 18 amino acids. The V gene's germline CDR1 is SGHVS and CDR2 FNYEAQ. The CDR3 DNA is TGTGCCAGCAGCACCATCGGGGGGCCCCCAACCTTGGACAATGAGCAGTTCTTC. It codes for CASSTIGGPPTLDNEQFF.

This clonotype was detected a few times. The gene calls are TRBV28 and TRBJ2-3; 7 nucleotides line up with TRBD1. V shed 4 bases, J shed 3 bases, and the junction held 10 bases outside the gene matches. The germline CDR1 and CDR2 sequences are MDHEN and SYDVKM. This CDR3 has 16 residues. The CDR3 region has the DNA TGTGCCAGCAGTTCCCCGGGACAGTTGGGAACAGATACGCAGTATTTT. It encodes CASSSPGQLGTDTQYF.

The CDR3 region is CASSSIPGGVTDTQYF. CDR3 nucleotide sequence: TGTGCCAGCAGCTCAATTCCGGGGGGTGTCACAGATACGCAGTATTTT. The V and J genes are TRBV9 and TRBJ2-3; TRBD2 agrees at 7 bases. This CDR3 region has 16 residues. Losses at the gene ends were 4 bases for V and 2 bases for J; bases not matched to a gene: 10. Germline assignment: CDR1 SGDLS and CDR2 YYNGEE.

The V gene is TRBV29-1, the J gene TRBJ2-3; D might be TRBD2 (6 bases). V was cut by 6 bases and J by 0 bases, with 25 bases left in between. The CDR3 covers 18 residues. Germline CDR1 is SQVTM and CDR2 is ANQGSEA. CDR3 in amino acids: CSVPRRRDSVPSTDTQYF. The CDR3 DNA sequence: TGCAGCGTCCCCCGGCGAAGGGACTCCGTACCTAGCACAGATACGCAGTATTTT.

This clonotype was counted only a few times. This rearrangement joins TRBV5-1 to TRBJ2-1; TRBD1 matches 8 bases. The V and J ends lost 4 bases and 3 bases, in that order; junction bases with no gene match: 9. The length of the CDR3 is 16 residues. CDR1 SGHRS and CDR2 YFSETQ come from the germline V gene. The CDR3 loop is CASSPHPGTGYNEQFF. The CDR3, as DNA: TGCGCCAGCAGCCCGCACCCCGGGACAGGCTACAATGAGCAGTTCTTC.

As DNA, the CDR3 is TGTGCCAGCGGGCTAGTCGATGAGCAGTTCTTC. This sequence encodes CASGLVDEQFF. The chain uses TRBV9 and TRBJ2-1; D uncertain. V was pared by 7 bases and J by 8 bases, with 10 bases between. There are 11 residues in the CDR3. Germline CDR1 is SGDLS and CDR2 is YYNGEE.